The 20 T cell receptor beta chains below were found in one sample sequenced in a study of CD8 T cells in ankylosing spondylitis. One entry per CDR3 protein results from TCRdb running MiXCR on the 5' RACE reads. The profile covers around 100,000 distinct CDR3 sequences, with around 24% appearing a single time and 12% taken by the ten largest. Input material: synovial fluid, either unsorted or a sorted T cell fraction (not recorded which). All receptors come from a male donor with ankylosing spondylitis.

The chain carries TRBV9 and TRBJ2-5, with D maybe TRBD1 (5 bases). V was shortened by 0 bases and J by 3 bases, with 12 bases between the two germline ends. Germline CDR1 and CDR2: SGDLS and YYNGEE. The CDR3 has 15 residues. The CDR3 coding sequence is TGTGCCAGCAGCGTAGTTGGACACCTAGAAGAGACCCAGTACTTC. It specifies CASSVVGHLEETQYF.

Here the CDR3 DNA reads TGCGCCAGCAGCTTGGCGAGAGACAGGCCTCAGTTCTTC. This codes for CASSLARDRPQFF. The J gene is TRBJ2-1, the V gene TRBV5-1, with D tentatively TRBD1 (6 bases). Trimming stripped 0 bases from V and 13 bases from J, with 14 bases between. The V gene's germline CDR1 is SGHRS and CDR2 YFSETQ. This CDR3 is built from 13 residues.

This clonotype was seen a few times. The chain couples TRBV5-1 to TRBJ2-2; possible D gene TRBD1, 6 bases. The CDR3 length is 15 residues. Germline CDR1 reads SGHRS; CDR2 reads YFSETQ. The germline V and J ends were trimmed by 2 bases and 0 bases, with 8 bases remaining between them. The CDR3 coding sequence is TGCGCCAGCAGCTTTGGGACACCGAACACCGGGGAGCTGTTTTTT. As protein: CASSFGTPNTGELFF.

The chain recombines TRBV5-1 with TRBJ2-3; TRBD2 matches at 9 bases. V gave up 4 bases and J gave up 6 bases; unmatched junction bases: 9. CDR3 length: 15 amino acids. Looked up from germline, CDR1 is SGHRS and CDR2 is YFSETQ. CDR3 DNA sequence: TGCGCCAGCAGCGGTATTAGCGGGAGCCGGGATACGCAGTATTTT. Residues: CASSGISGSRDTQYF.

V gene TRBV12-3 or TRBV12-4 combines with J gene TRBJ2-1; 10 nucleotides align to TRBD1. The CDR3 is 16 residues long. The trim removed 2 bases at V and 6 bases at J, leaving 7 bases unmatched. The chain's CDR3 is CASSLNPGQGINEQFF. The CDR3 DNA is TGTGCCAGCAGTTTAAACCCGGGACAGGGGATCAATGAGCAGTTCTTC.

A few counts support this clonotype. The chain links TRBV7-9 to TRBJ2-1, with D perhaps TRBD1 or TRBD2 (5 bases each). The CDR3 is made up of 11 amino acids. The V end was cut by 3 bases, the J end by 10 bases, with 7 bases between. Germline V gene lookup returns CDR1 SEHNR and CDR2 FQNEAQ (reference sequence). The CDR3 is CASSFEGEQFF. CDR3 bases: TGTGCCAGCAGCTTCGAGGGGGAGCAGTTCTTC.

The V gene is TRBV7-8, the J gene TRBJ2-2; 15 nucleotides align to TRBD2. The CDR3 is made up of 18 amino acids. CDR1 is SGHVS and CDR2 is FQNEAQ in the germline V gene. J was trimmed by 7 bases and V by 5 bases; bases with no gene match: 11. CDR3 in DNA: TGTGCCAGCAGCACAAAAGGACTAGCGGGAGGGCCAGACGGGGAGCTGTTTTTT. This sequence encodes CASSTKGLAGGPDGELFF.

The chain is built from TRBV7-7 and TRBJ2-1, with TRBD2 as a possible D gene (6 bases). The CDR3 has 14 amino acids. Trimming left V 5 bases short and J 4 bases short, with 12 bases between. Germline lookup yields CDR1 SSHAT and CDR2 FNYEAQ (reference sequence). The CDR3 loop is CASSPRAGYNEQFF. The CDR3 DNA is TGTGCCAGCAGCCCCAGGGCGGGATACAATGAGCAGTTCTTC.

This clonotype appeared a few times. The V and J genes are TRBV28 and TRBJ2-7; the D gene could be TRBD1 or TRBD2 (6 bases each). This CDR3 is 16 amino acids long. Germline-derived CDR1 and CDR2 are MDHEN and SYDVKM. V was shortened by 7 bases and J by 4 bases, with 23 bases between the two germline ends. The CDR3 loop is CASISVGAGRRYEQYF. The CDR3 DNA sequence: TGTGCCAGCATCTCAGTGGGGGCGGGAAGGAGATACGAGCAGTACTTC.

The genes are TRBV12-3 or TRBV12-4 and TRBJ2-1; D remains ambiguous. V was shortened by 4 bases and J by 4 bases, with 14 bases between the two germline ends. The CDR3 has 15 residues. CDR3 region: CASSSPQRPYNEQFF. The CDR3 DNA is TGTGCCAGCAGTTCGCCCCAGCGACCATACAATGAGCAGTTCTTC.

On this clonotype: This clone may be a read error of a much larger clone one base away. The V call is TRBV15, the J call TRBJ1-6; D perhaps matches TRBD1 (5 bases). V lost 3 bases and J lost 2, with 8 bases in between. This CDR3 region has 15 residues. Germline values: CDR1 LNHNV, CDR2 YYDKDF (reference sequence). This CDR3 is CATSSGGTYNSPLHF. CDR3 bases: TGTGCCACCAGCAGTGGGGGGACCTATAATTCACCCCTCCACTTT.

This chain connects TRBV27 to TRBJ2-1; TRBD2 is a possible D gene (5 bases). Trimming stripped 5 bases from V and 1 base from J, with 15 bases between. Looked up from germline, CDR1 is MNHEY and CDR2 is SMNVEV (reference sequence). The CDR3 is made up of 16 amino acids. The CDR3: CASSTLRRGSYNEQFF. The CDR3 DNA reads TGTGCCAGCAGTACTCTCCGCCGGGGATCCTACAATGAGCAGTTCTTC.

This clonotype was seen only a few times. Written as DNA, the CDR3 is TGCAGTGCTAGAGCCGGACAGGCTTTTTACAATGAGCAGTTCTTC. The encoded protein is CSARAGQAFYNEQFF. The chain is built from TRBV20-1 and TRBJ2-1; TRBD1 aligns across 7 bases. Germline CDR1 DFQATT, CDR2 SNEGSKA (reference sequence). The CDR3 has 15 residues. Trimming removed 1 base from V and 4 bases from J; junction bases left unmatched: 7.

The chain uses TRBV6-1 and TRBJ2-5; 9 positions agree with TRBD1. The V gene's germline CDR1 is MNHNS and CDR2 SASEGT. After removal of 6 bases from V and 2 bases from J, the junction contained 4 bases not matched to a gene. The CDR3 length is 14 residues. CDR3 region: CASSSGTGQETQYF. The CDR3 bases are TGTGCCAGCAGCTCCGGGACAGGGCAAGAGACCCAGTACTTC.

The chain uses TRBV20-1 and TRBJ1-1; 8 bases are a match to TRBD1. The V segment lost 6 bases and the J segment 4 bases; nucleotides outside the gene matches: 4. The germline gives CDR1 DFQATT, CDR2 SNEGSKA (reference sequence). The CDR3 totals 12 residues. In DNA, the CDR3 is TGCAGTGCACTCGACAGGGGCACTGAAGCTTTCTTT. Protein sequence: CSALDRGTEAFF.

This clonotype came up many times. The chain carries TRBV5-1 and TRBJ1-5; TRBD1 matches 9 bases. Trimming took 4 bases from V and 3 from J; bases not matched to a gene: 5. Germline V gene data show CDR1 as SGHRS and CDR2 as YFSETQ. The CDR3 consists of 15 residues. CDR3 nucleotide sequence: TGCGCCAGCAGCCCGGGGACAGGGAACAATCAGCCCCAGCATTTT. Amino acids: CASSPGTGNNQPQHF.

This chain joins TRBV16 and TRBJ2-4, with unresolved D. The germline CDR1 and CDR2 sequences are KGHSY and FQNENV. CDR3 size: 14 residues. V was trimmed by 0 bases and J by 4 bases, leaving 7 bases between them. The CDR3 protein is CASSQSVGKNIQYF. The CDR3 DNA sequence: TGTGCCAGCAGCCAATCGGTCGGGAAAAACATTCAGTACTTC. Looking up the rest from reference TRBV16 and TRBJ2-4 gives the full variable domain: GEEVAQTPKHLVRGEGQKAKLYCAPIKGHSYVFWYQQVLKNEFKFLISFQNENVFDETGMPKERFSAKCLPNSPCSLEIQATKLEDSAVYFCASSQSVGKNIQYFGAGTRLSVL.

The chain recombines TRBV3-1 with TRBJ2-1, with D perhaps assigned TRBD1 or TRBD2 (5 bases each). CDR3 length equals 16 residues. Per germline, CDR1 LGHDT and CDR2 YNNKEL (reference sequence). Trimming removed 0 bases at V and 1 base at J, with 10 bases between. This chain's CDR3 is CASSQDGGQSYNEQFF. The CDR3 DNA sequence: TGTGCCAGCAGCCAAGATGGAGGACAATCCTACAATGAGCAGTTCTTC.

The rearrangement joins TRBV19 to TRBJ2-2; no definite D call. This CDR3 is 15 amino acids long. CDR1 LNHDA and CDR2 SQIVND come from the germline V gene (reference sequence). Trimming removed 3 bases from V and 0 bases from J, with 8 bases in between. DNA of the CDR3: TGTGCCAGTAGTATGAGCACAACGAACACCGGGGAGCTGTTTTTT. Amino acid sequence: CASSMSTTNTGELFF.

The chain carries TRBV2 and TRBJ2-1; 8 bases are shared with TRBD2. In germline, CDR1 is SNHLY, CDR2 FYNNEI. The CDR3 spans 13 residues. J gave up 3 bases and V 8 bases, and 3 bases lay outside the gene matches. CDR3 DNA: TGTGCCAGCCGACTAGCGCTCTACAATGAGCAGTTCTTC. This translates into CASRLALYNEQFF. Using reference TRBV2 and TRBJ2-1 for the parts outside the CDR3, the full variable domain is EPEVTQTPSHQVTQMGQEVILRCVPISNHLYFYWYRQILGQKVEFLVSFYNNEISEKSEIFDDQFSVERPDGSNFTLKIRSTKLEDSAMYFCASRLALYNEQFFGPGTRLTVL.